This record covers a single T cell receptor (beta chain). Antigen unknown. Clones were sequenced by immunoSEQ multiplex PCR, and TCRdb holds only the in-frame ones, with some missing. The sample carries roughly 67,000 clones, around 88% recorded once. The data stem from a study of T cell responses to AZD1222 COVID-19 vaccine. Turning to the study itself: Investigators merged groups given second doses at roughly 4 or roughly 12 weeks. Notes on the study in general: Donors were chiefly white British, with a greater number of females, and clonal diversity was perhaps underestimated. Of the AZD1222 recipients, only five to seven were seropositive at baseline.

This TCR derives from an adult in good health. Here the sequenced sample was peripheral blood, taken on day 0 of AZD1222 vaccination.

The CDR3: CAWSVGLADSTDTQYF. In nucleotides, the CDR3 is TGTGCCTGGAGTGTAGGATTAGCAGATAGCACAGATACGCAGTATTTT. The chain joins TRBV30 to TRBJ2-3; D not certain. Trimming cost V 0 bases and J 0 bases, with 13 bases left between them. The germline V gene encodes CDR1 GTSNPN and CDR2 SVGIG (reference sequence). The CDR3 consists of 16 residues.